This T cell receptor beta chain was captured in a study of blood T cell repertoires in COVID-19. Patients in Seattle were enrolled during active infection, then followed longitudinally. Assay used: immunoSEQ multiplex PCR; TCRdb lists only in-frame clones, some missing. The sample yields under 250,000 clones, over 80% seen once. Sequenced material: peripheral blood. This TCR was recovered from a man aged 25 to 45 with COVID-19, enrolled during active disease.

CDR3 nucleotides: TGCGCCAGCAGCCCGGGAGGGTCGAACACTGAAGCTTTCTTT. Protein sequence: CASSPGGSNTEAFF. The gene calls are TRBV5-1 and TRBJ1-1, with unresolved D. V was clipped by 4 bases and J by 1 base, with 11 bases between them. CDR3 size: 14 residues. The germline gives CDR1 SGHRS, CDR2 YFSETQ.